The 18 T cell receptor beta chains below were found in one sample sequenced in a study of blood T cell repertoires in COVID-19. The table came from immunoSEQ multiplex PCR; TCRdb's copy has only in-frame clones and leaves some out. The table shows roughly 250,000 clones, with 70% to 85% occurring only once. Sequenced input: peripheral blood. These TCRs come from a woman aged 40 to 49 with active or convalescent COVID-19.

The V gene is TRBV19, the J gene TRBJ2-5; D unresolved. CDR3 length: 14 amino acids. Trimming cost V 3 bases and J 4 bases, with 12 bases left between them. Looked up from germline, CDR1 is LNHDA and CDR2 is SQIVND (reference sequence). The CDR3 is CASSIGHPPETQYF. The CDR3 DNA is TGTGCCAGTAGTATTGGGCATCCCCCAGAGACCCAGTACTTC.

This chain uses TRBV19 with TRBJ2-1, with 9 bases lining up with TRBD2. CDR1 is LNHDA and CDR2 is SQIVND in the germline V gene (reference sequence). V shed 3 bases, J shed 9 bases, and the junction held 9 bases outside the gene matches. The CDR3 length is 15 residues. The CDR3 nucleotides read TGTGCCAGTAGTATCAGGGCGGGGGGGCCGAGTGAGCAGTTCTTC. It is translated as CASSIRAGGPSEQFF.

The V gene is TRBV9, the J gene TRBJ2-1; TRBD2 agrees at 13 bases. Trimming cost V 3 bases and J 0 bases; bases outside gene matches: 9. Germline-derived CDR1 and CDR2 are SGDLS and YYNGEE. CDR3 length: 19 amino acids. The CDR3 spells CASSDPTSGGISSYNEQFF. CDR3 sequence (DNA): TGTGCCAGCAGCGATCCGACTAGCGGGGGGATCAGCTCCTACAATGAGCAGTTCTTC.

This clone was observed a few times. The J gene is TRBJ1-1, the V gene TRBV6-8; D perhaps matches TRBD1 (5 bases). V lost 6 bases, J lost 4 bases, and 12 bases lay in between. This CDR3 comprises 13 residues. CDR1 and CDR2 from the germline V gene are MNHGY and SAAAGT. CDR3 in DNA: TGTGCCAGCAGAGCAGGGTTGGGCACTGAAGCTTTCTTT. Its translation: CASRAGLGTEAFF.

J is TRBJ2-7 and V is TRBV2, with D maybe TRBD1 (5 bases). Per germline, CDR1 SNHLY and CDR2 FYNNEI. Deletions cut 1 base from V and 6 bases from J, with 16 bases between. This CDR3 region has 15 residues. The CDR3 DNA reads TGTGCCAGCAGTGAAGGCAGGGCCCGCCGGTCCGAGCAGTACTTC. Its translation is CASSEGRARRSEQYF. Filled out from reference TRBV2 and TRBJ2-7, the complete variable domain reads EPEVTQTPSHQVTQMGQEVILRCVPISNHLYFYWYRQILGQKVEFLVSFYNNEISEKSEIFDDQFSVERPDGSNFTLKIRSTKLEDSAMYFCASSEGRARRSEQYFGPGTRLTVT.

CDR3: CASSQDVTVTNEKLFF. Here the CDR3 DNA reads TGTGCCAGCAGCCAAGACGTAACAGTAACTAATGAAAAACTGTTTTTT. The genes are TRBV3-1 (or the pseudogene TRBV3-2) and TRBJ1-4; D is unresolved. V dropped 0 bases and J dropped 1 base, with 9 bases sitting between them. This CDR3 spans 16 amino acids. Germline-derived CDR1 and CDR2 are LGHDT and YNNKEL (reference sequence).

This clone was seen at least ten times. V usage is TRBV19 and J usage is TRBJ2-3; D is perhaps TRBD2 (6 bases). The CDR3 totals 15 residues. Trimming took off 7 bases at V and 5 bases at J, with 19 bases between the two ends. The germline V gene has CDR1 LNHDA and CDR2 SQIVND (reference sequence). The CDR3: CASILRSGVGDTQYF. CDR3 bases: TGTGCCAGTATCCTTCGTTCGGGGGTTGGAGATACGCAGTATTTT.

The chain employs TRBV6-5 and TRBJ1-3, with 10 bases identical to TRBD1. J lost 0 bases, V lost 2 bases, and 1 base had no gene match. CDR1 MNHEY and CDR2 SVGAGI come from the germline V gene. The CDR3 runs 16 residues. CDR3 amino acids: CASSYGTGVSGNTIYF. Written as DNA, the CDR3 is TGTGCCAGCAGTTACGGGACAGGGGTCTCTGGAAACACCATATATTTT.

The chain links TRBV11-3 to TRBJ2-1, with TRBD1 matching 8 bases. The germline gives CDR1 SGHNT, CDR2 YENEEA. V gave up 5 bases and J gave up 4 bases; unmatched junction bases: 13. The CDR3 loop spans 17 amino acids. The CDR3 is CASSLARTRTGYNEQFF. As DNA, the CDR3 is TGTGCCAGCAGCCTCGCGCGCACCAGGACAGGGTACAATGAGCAGTTCTTC.

J is TRBJ2-3 and V is TRBV7-2, with D perhaps TRBD1 (5 bases). There are 15 residues in the CDR3. The V end was cut by 2 bases, the J end by 4 bases, with 13 bases between. The germline CDR1 and CDR2 sequences are SGHTA and FQGNSA. In nucleotides, the CDR3 is TGTGCCAGCAGCTTAAGGGGCAGGGTGTCAGATACGCAGTATTTT. Translated, it gives CASSLRGRVSDTQYF.

This clone was seen more than once but under ten times. At the DNA level, this CDR3 is encoded by other sequences in the same sample as well. The chain employs TRBV19 and TRBJ1-5; possibly TRBD1 for D (5 bases). The V gene lost 2 bases and the J gene lost 0 bases, with 8 bases spanning the gap. Germline loops: CDR1 LNHDA, CDR2 SQIVND (reference sequence). The CDR3 contains 15 residues. This CDR3 reads CASSIQGHSNQPQHF. CDR3 coding DNA: TGTGCCAGTAGTATACAGGGCCATAGCAATCAGCCCCAGCATTTT. Full variable domain (missing parts from reference TRBV19 and TRBJ1-5): DGGITQSPKYLFRKEGQNVTLSCEQNLNHDAMYWYRQDPGQGLRLIYYSQIVNDFQKGDIAEGYSVSREKKESFPLTVTSAQKNPTAFYLCASSIQGHSNQPQHFGDGTRLSIL.

The chain uses TRBV2 and TRBJ1-4; D might be TRBD1 (5 bases). The V gene lost 6 bases and the J gene lost 5 bases, with 13 bases spanning the gap. CDR1 is SNHLY and CDR2 is FYNNEI in the germline V gene. CDR3 length: 14 amino acids. CDR3 DNA sequence: TGTGCCAGCAGGCTGACAGTCACCAATGAAAAACTGTTTTTT. This encodes CASRLTVTNEKLFF.

The V gene is TRBV3-1 (or the pseudogene TRBV3-2), the J gene TRBJ1-6; weak D call: TRBD1 (5 bases). Trimming took off 1 base at V and 11 bases at J, with 12 bases between the two ends. Germline V gene data show CDR1 as LGHDT and CDR2 as YNNKEL (reference sequence). CDR3 length: 14 amino acids. The CDR3 region has the DNA TGTGCCAGCAGCCAAGTCCGGGGGGAGCCACCCCTCCACTTT. It translates to CASSQVRGEPPLHF.

This chain uses TRBV19 with TRBJ1-2, with 9 nucleotides matching TRBD1. The CDR3 has 13 residues. Looked up from germline, CDR1 is LNHDA and CDR2 is SQIVND (reference sequence). V lost 9 bases, J lost 4 bases, and 6 bases stayed unmatched. The CDR3 here is CASPRGQGYGYTF. CDR3 sequence (DNA): TGTGCCAGCCCCCGGGGACAGGGCTATGGCTACACCTTC.

This clone was observed a single time. V and J are TRBV28 and TRBJ2-5; TRBD1 might be the D (7 bases). The germline V gene has CDR1 MDHEN and CDR2 SYDVKM. The CDR3 covers 17 residues. With 5 bases removed from V and 0 bases from J, the gap between germline ends came to 19 bases. This CDR3 is CASSPQGGGQNQETQYF. CDR3 DNA sequence: TGTGCCAGCAGTCCTCAAGGAGGGGGACAGAACCAAGAGACCCAGTACTTC. The variable domain in full, with the rest retrieved from reference TRBV28 and TRBJ2-5, is DVKVTQSSRYLVKRTGEKVFLECVQDMDHENMFWYRQDPGLGLRLIYFSYDVKMKEKGDIPEGYSVSREKKERFSLILESASTNQTSMYLCASSPQGGGQNQETQYFGPGTRLLVL.

V usage is TRBV11-1 and J usage is TRBJ1-2, with 8 bases matching TRBD1. The germline V gene has CDR1 SGHAT and CDR2 FQDESV (reference sequence). V was pared by 5 bases and J by 3 bases, with 2 bases of the junction left unmatched. The CDR3 has 13 amino acids. DNA of the CDR3: TGTGCCAGCAGCGTGGACAGGGACTATGGCTACACCTTC. It specifies CASSVDRDYGYTF.

The genes are TRBV29-1 and TRBJ2-3; TRBD1 aligns across 7 bases. Germline loops: CDR1 SQVTM, CDR2 ANQGSEA. The V gene end was trimmed by 7 bases and the J gene end by 2 bases; junction bases not matched to a gene: 6. CDR3 size: 13 residues. In DNA form, the CDR3 reads TGCAGCGAGACGGGACAGTACACAGATACGCAGTATTTT. This codes for CSETGQYTDTQYF.

The chain's CDR3 is CASSRPRSGGYSYNEQFF. CDR3 sequence (DNA): TGTGCCAGCAGCCGACCCCGTAGCGGGGGATACTCCTACAATGAGCAGTTCTTC. This chain links TRBV5-4 with TRBJ2-1; 9 nucleotides agree with TRBD2. Germline V CDR1 and CDR2: SGHNT, YYREEE (reference sequence). The ends lost 4 bases at V and 0 bases at J; junction bases unmatched: 11. This CDR3 comprises 18 residues.